This T cell receptor beta chain derives from a study of T cell responses to AZD1222 COVID-19 vaccine. Study results and limitations: Spike-specific TCRs gained breadth and depth after people received two AZD1222 doses.

Clones were sequenced by immunoSEQ multiplex PCR, and TCRdb holds only the in-frame ones, with some missing. The data show about 140,000 clones, about 90% seen once. As to this clone: Antigen specificity is unknown.

Germline V gene data show CDR1 as KGHSH and CDR2 as LQKENI. CDR3 length equals 13 residues. V lost 6 bases, J lost 4 bases, and 4 bases stayed unmatched. The sequence derives from an adult who received the AZD1222 COVID-19 vaccine. The material was peripheral blood, obtained 28 days after the second AZD1222 dose. The chain couples TRBV18 to TRBJ1-1; 8 bases are shared with TRBD1. The CDR3 nucleotides read TGTGCCAGCTCGGATACAGGGGGCACTGAAGCTTTCTTT. Residues: CASSDTGGTEAFF.